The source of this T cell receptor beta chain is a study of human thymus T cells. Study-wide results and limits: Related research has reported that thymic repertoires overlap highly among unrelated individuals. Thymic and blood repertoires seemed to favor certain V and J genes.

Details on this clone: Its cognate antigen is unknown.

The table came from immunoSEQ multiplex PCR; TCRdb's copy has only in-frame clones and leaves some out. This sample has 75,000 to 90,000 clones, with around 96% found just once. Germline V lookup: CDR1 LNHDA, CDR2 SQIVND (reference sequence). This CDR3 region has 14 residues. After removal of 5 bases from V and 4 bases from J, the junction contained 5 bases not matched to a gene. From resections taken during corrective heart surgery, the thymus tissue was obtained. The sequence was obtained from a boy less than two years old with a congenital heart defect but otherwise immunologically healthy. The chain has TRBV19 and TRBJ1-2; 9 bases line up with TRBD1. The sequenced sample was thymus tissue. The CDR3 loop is CASSGTGCPYGYTF. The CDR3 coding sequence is TGTGCCAGTAGTGGGACAGGGTGCCCCTATGGCTACACCTTC.